This record concerns one TCR beta chain sequence. What it binds is not known. The sample is drawn from a study of OX40 agonist ivuxolimab in advanced cancers. Overall study context: Given to patients was ivuxolimab, an agonistic anti-OX40 (CD134) antibody.

This CDR3 has 13 residues. Between the trimmed V and J ends, which lost 2 bases and 3 bases, there was a span of 8 bases. CDR1 and CDR2 from the germline V gene are SGDLS and YYNGEE. Sampling of blood occurred at baseline, cycle 4 day 1, and cycle 7 day 1. Assay used: immunoSEQ multiplex PCR; TCRdb lists only in-frame clones, some missing. Among approximately 70,000 clones listed, about nine tenths were seen once. Study-level points and caveats: The average count of expanded clones was higher among CD8+ T cells than among CD4+. Which antigen the expanded peripheral T cells recognized is unknown.

The material was CD4+ or CD8+ T cells sorted from blood, obtained in a trial of the OX40 agonist ivuxolimab. The rearrangement uses TRBV9 and TRBJ1-2; no definite D call. The receptor's source is an adult with an advanced solid tumor such as melanoma, head and neck, liver or kidney cancer. CDR3 DNA: TGTGCCAGCAGCGTGACCGGGGACTATGGCTACACCTTC. As protein: CASSVTGDYGYTF.